This T cell receptor (beta chain) was recorded in a study of a mutant IDH1 vaccine in newly diagnosed glioma (dated by TCRdb to about 2021). Study-level background: Eight vaccinations were administered to patients in weeks 1, 3, 5, 7, 11, 15, 19 and 23, corresponding to visits V03 through V10. Vaccination was initiated 4-6 weeks after radiotherapy alone, or concurrently with temozolomide cycles in the chemotherapy-containing groups. Of the approximately 30 treated patients, about 62% were male and approximately 38% were female, and the mean age was approximately 37 years. Prior to enrollment, patients had been given standard therapy consisting of radiotherapy alone, temozolomide alone, or radiochemotherapy with temozolomide, with the combination given to most patients. Peripheral blood samples were drawn at six visits, namely V03 (baseline), V05, V07, V10, V12 and V13. For exploratory analyses, about two dozen treated patients had longitudinal TCRB deep sequencing done wherever samples were available.

Library method: the immunoSEQ multiplex PCR assay. Rearranged TCR beta chain sequences were amplified using the hsTCRB Kit according to the manufacturer's protocol. TCRB libraries were sequenced on an Illumina MiSeq. Per the source publication's procedure: The kit vendor's proprietary platform handled demultiplexing, trimming and gene mapping. As stored in TCRdb, this immuneACCESS dataset retains in-frame rearrangements with V and J assigned. A fraction of the clones does not appear; measured against another copy, unresolved V genes explain less than half of the discrepancy, and the remainder lacks a known reason. That table is the source of V, J and clone size, and D and trimming were worked out from the DNA. This sample lists some 70,000 clones; roughly 84% were detected once. The ten largest clones represent about an eighth of the sample. There are 14 amino acids in the CDR3, from cysteine to phenylalanine inclusive. The kept DNA is CDR3 alone, 42 bases in frame from the first base. V gives up 5 bases and J gives up 1 base, and the segment between their germline ends measures 11 bases. CDR1 SGHTA and CDR2 FQGNSA were looked up in the germline V gene.

The time point label for this specimen denotes: week 23, last vaccination. A 20-mer mutant IDH1 peptide at 300 micrograms in Montanide made up each vaccine dose, which was injected subcutaneously together with topical imiquimod. Newly diagnosed WHO grade 3 or 4 IDH1-mutant astrocytomas showing loss of nuclear ATRX were present in the donors. The samples were drawn from NOA16, a multicentre, single-arm, open-label phase I trial in Germany that tested a mutant IDH1 peptide vaccine in humans for the first time. The DNeasy Blood and Tissue Kit was used to extract genomic DNA from EDTA blood for TCRB sequencing. The research as a whole found: Vaccine-induced immune responses across multiple MHC alleles were detected in 85% to 95% of patients. The authors noted that analyses of patient blood samples could not be reproduced because of sample limitations. Pseudoprogression seemed to be unrelated to changes in the top peripheral T cell clonotypes found by TCRB sequencing. Availability determined which PBMC samples were chosen for TCRB deep sequencing.

To note about this clone: Its cognate antigen has yet to be identified. Base qualities are not recorded, but no much larger clone differs from it by a single base.

The chain is encoded by TRBV7-2 joined to TRBJ1-2, with the D gene not confidently named. Sequencing was performed on PBMCs, taken from a glioma patient whose treatment included an IDH1 peptide vaccine. The sequence derives from a man aged 18 to 29 with glioma. The DNA sequence reads TGTGCCAGCAGCCCCGCTAGGGATAACTATGGCTACACCTTC. Its coded protein is CASSPARDNYGYTF.